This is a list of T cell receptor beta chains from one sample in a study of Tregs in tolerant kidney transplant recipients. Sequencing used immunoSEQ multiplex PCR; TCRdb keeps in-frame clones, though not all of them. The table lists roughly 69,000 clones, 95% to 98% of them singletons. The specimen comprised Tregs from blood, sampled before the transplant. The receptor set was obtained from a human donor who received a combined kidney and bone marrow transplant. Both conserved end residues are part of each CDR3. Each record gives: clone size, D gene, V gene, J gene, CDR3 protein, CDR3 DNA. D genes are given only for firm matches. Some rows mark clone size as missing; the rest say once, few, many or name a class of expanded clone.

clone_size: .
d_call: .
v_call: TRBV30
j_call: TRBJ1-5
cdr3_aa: CAWSKGSRNQPQHF
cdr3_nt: TGTGCCTGGAGTAAGGGGTCGCGGAATCAGCCCCAGCATTTT

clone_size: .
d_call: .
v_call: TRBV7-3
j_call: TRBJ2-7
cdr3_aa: CASSFGNRGEQYF
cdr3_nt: TGTGCCAGCAGCTTCGGTAATCGGGGCGAGCAGTACTTC

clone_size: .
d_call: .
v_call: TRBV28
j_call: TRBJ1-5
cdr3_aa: CASSLSQGNQPQHF
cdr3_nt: TGTGCCAGCAGTTTATCCCAGGGAAATCAGCCCCAGCATTTT

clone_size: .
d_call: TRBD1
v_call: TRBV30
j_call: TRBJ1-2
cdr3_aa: CAWSRDRDYGYTF
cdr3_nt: TGTGCCTGGAGTCGGGACAGAGACTATGGCTACACCTTC

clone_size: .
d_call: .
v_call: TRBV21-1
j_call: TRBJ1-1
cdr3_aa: CASSTRNTEAFF
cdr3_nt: TGTGCCAGCAGCACGCGCAACACTGAAGCTTTCTTT

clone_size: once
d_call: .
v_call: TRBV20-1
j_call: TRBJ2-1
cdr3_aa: CSALRNEQFF
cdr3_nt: TGCAGTGCCCTCCGGAATGAGCAGTTCTTC

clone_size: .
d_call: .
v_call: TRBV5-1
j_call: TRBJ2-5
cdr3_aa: CASSSTAGQYF
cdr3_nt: TGCGCCAGCAGCTCCACAGCGGGCCAGTACTTC

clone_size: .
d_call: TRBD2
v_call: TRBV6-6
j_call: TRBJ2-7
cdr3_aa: CASSYEAGGTYEQYF
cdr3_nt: TGTGCCAGCAGTTACGAAGCGGGAGGGACGTACGAGCAGTACTTC

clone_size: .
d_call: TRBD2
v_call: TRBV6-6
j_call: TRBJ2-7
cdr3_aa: CASTKGLGGAYEQYF
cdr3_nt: TGTGCCAGCACCAAAGGGTTGGGGGGGGCCTACGAGCAGTACTTC

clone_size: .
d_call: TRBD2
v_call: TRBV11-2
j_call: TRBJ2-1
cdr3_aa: CASSLVLAGGHNEQFF
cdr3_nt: TGTGCCAGCAGCTTAGTCCTAGCGGGAGGACACAATGAGCAGTTCTTC

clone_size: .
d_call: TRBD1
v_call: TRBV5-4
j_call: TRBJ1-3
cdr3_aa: CASSPGTAGNTIYF
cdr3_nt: TGTGCCAGCAGCCCCGGGACAGCTGGAAACACCATATATTTT

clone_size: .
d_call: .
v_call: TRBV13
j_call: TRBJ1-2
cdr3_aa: CASSHYDRLGDYGYTF
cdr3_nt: TGTGCCAGCAGCCACTACGACAGGCTAGGAGACTATGGCTACACCTTC

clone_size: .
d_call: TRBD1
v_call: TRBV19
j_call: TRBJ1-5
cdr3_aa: CAHIGTGRGNQPQHF
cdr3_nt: TGTGCCCATATAGGGACAGGCCGTGGCAATCAGCCCCAGCATTTT

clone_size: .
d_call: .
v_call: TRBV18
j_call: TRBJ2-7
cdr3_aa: CASSPKTGWGYEQYF
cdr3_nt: TGTGCCAGCTCACCTAAGACAGGTTGGGGGTACGAGCAGTACTTC

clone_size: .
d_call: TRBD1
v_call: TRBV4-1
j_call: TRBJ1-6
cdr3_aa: CASRISGTVNSPLHF
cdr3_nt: TGCGCCAGCAGGATTTCCGGGACAGTTAATTCACCCCTCCACTTT

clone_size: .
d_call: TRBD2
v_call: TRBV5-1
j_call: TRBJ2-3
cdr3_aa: CASSLGASGGDTQYF
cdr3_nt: TGCGCCAGCAGTCTCGGAGCTAGCGGGGGGGATACGCAGTATTTT

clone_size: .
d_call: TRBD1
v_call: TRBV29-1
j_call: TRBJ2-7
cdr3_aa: CSVQKGQGDYEQYF
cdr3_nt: TGCAGCGTTCAAAAGGGACAGGGGGACTACGAGCAGTACTTC

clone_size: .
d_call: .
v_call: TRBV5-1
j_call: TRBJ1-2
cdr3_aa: CASSWSSGSGYYGYTF
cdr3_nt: TGCGCCAGCAGCTGGTCTTCGGGTTCAGGGTACTATGGCTACACCTTC

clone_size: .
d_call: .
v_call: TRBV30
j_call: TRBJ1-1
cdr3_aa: CAWSRYTGNTEAFF
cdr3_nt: TGTGCCTGGAGTCGGTACACAGGGAACACTGAAGCTTTCTTT

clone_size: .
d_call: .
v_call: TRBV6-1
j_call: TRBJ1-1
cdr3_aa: CASSETGEAFF
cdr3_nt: TGTGCCAGCAGTGAAACTGGTGAAGCTTTCTTT

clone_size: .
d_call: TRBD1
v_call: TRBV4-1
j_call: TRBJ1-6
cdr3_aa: CASGDRENSPLHF
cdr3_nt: TGCGCCAGCGGGGACAGGGAGAATTCACCCCTCCACTTT

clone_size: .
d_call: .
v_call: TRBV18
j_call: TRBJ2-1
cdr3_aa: CASSPRPPGTANEQFF
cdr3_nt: TGTGCCAGCTCACCACGACCACCGGGAACTGCCAATGAGCAGTTCTTC

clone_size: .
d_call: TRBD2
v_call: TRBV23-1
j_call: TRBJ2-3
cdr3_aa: CASSQTPGTSGLTDTQYF
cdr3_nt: TGCGCCAGCAGTCAAACTCCCGGGACTAGCGGACTCACAGATACGCAGTATTTT

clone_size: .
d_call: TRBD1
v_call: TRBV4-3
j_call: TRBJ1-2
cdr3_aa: CASSHGQVGSYGYTF
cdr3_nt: TGCGCCAGCAGCCATGGACAGGTGGGGAGTTATGGCTACACCTTC

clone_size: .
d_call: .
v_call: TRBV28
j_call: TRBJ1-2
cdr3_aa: CASRTADHGYTF
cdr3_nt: TGTGCCAGCAGGACAGCCGACCATGGCTACACCTTC

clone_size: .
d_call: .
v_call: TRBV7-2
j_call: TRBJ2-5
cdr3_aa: CASSLRDLYQETQYF
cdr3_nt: TGTGCCAGCAGCTTAAGGGACTTGTACCAAGAGACCCAGTACTTC

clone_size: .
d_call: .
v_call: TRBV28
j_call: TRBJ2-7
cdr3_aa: CASSLAVSEQYF
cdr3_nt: TGTGCCAGCAGTTTGGCGGTAAGCGAGCAGTACTTC

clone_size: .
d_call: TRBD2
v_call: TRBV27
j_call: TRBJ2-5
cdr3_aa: CASGAGGRETQYF
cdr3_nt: TGTGCCAGCGGAGCGGGAGGTAGAGAGACCCAGTACTTC

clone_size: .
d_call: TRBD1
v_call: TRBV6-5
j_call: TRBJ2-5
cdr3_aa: CASTRTGSGTQYF
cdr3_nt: TGTGCCAGCACCAGGACAGGGTCCGGGACCCAGTACTTC

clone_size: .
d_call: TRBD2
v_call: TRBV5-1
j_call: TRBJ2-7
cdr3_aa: CASRRDYAYEQYF
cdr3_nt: TGCGCCAGCCGGCGGGACTACGCCTACGAGCAGTACTTC

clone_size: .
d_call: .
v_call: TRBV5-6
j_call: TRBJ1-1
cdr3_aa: CASSFVETRTEAFF
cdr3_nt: TGTGCCAGCAGCTTTGTGGAGACGAGGACTGAAGCTTTCTTT